This TCR beta chain was retrieved from a study of CD8 T cells in ankylosing spondylitis. This clonotype was found many times. Its antigen remains unidentified. Findings of the study overall: Disease-linked clones reportedly showed significant enrichment in matched ankylosing spondylitis synovial fluid.

Making the TCR beta libraries involved quantitative 5'-RACE with molecular barcodes. TCRdb redid the calling of the 5' RACE reads with MiXCR, one entry per CDR3 protein. Seen here are fewer than 250,000 distinct CDR3 sequences, roughly 25% observed once, and the top ten hold about 7%. The source is a male donor with ankylosing spondylitis or in good health (not recorded which). Specimen: blood, either unsorted or a sorted T cell fraction (not recorded which).

The CDR3 DNA reads TGCAGTGCTTACAGAGACAACTATGGCTACACCTTC. Its protein product is CSAYRDNYGYTF. The J gene is TRBJ1-2, the V gene TRBV20-1; D gene unclear. The V gene's germline CDR1 is DFQATT and CDR2 SNEGSKA (reference sequence). The CDR3 totals 12 residues. Trimming pared 5 bases from V and 2 bases from J, leaving 9 bases between.